These 23 T cell receptor beta chains share one sample of origin, sequenced in a study of blood T cell repertoires in COVID-19. Data came from immunoSEQ multiplex PCR; TCRdb stores just in-frame clones and leaves some out. This table holds 250,000 or so clones, 89% found once. The sample was peripheral blood. Every receptor here comes from a woman aged 40 to 50 who had recovered from COVID-19.

The chain carries TRBV24-1 and TRBJ1-4; the D is unclear. The CDR3 loop spans 12 amino acids. V was clipped by 1 base and J by 8 bases, with 4 bases between them. CDR1 and CDR2 from the germline V gene are KGHDR and SFDVKD. CDR3 protein: CATSDFGEKLFF. The DNA for the CDR3 is TGTGCCACCAGTGATTTCGGGGAAAAACTGTTTTTT.

This chain uses TRBV3-1 (or the pseudogene TRBV3-2) with TRBJ1-1; D gene unclear. Per the germline V gene, CDR1 is LGHDT and CDR2 is YNNKEL (reference sequence). The CDR3 is made up of 13 amino acids. V was trimmed by 4 bases and J by 2 bases, leaving 8 bases between them. CDR3 sequence: CASSRKPNTEAFF. CDR3 coding DNA: TGTGCCAGCAGCCGCAAGCCAAACACTGAAGCTTTCTTT.

The chain carries TRBV5-3 and TRBJ2-7; 7 positions agree with TRBD2. TRBV5-3 has ORF status, its function being uncertain. Trimming took 0 bases from V and 5 from J; bases not matched to a gene: 5. The CDR3 spans 14 residues. CDR3 protein: CARSLGGSVDEQYV. As DNA, the CDR3 is TGTGCCAGAAGCTTGGGCGGGAGTGTCGACGAGCAGTACGTC.

The rearrangement links TRBV3-1 (or the pseudogene TRBV3-2) to TRBJ1-6; 9 nucleotides match TRBD1. Germline V gene sequence: CDR1 LGHDT, CDR2 YNNKEL (reference sequence). The CDR3 consists of 15 residues. V trimming: 3 bases; J trimming: 5 bases; junction bases outside the gene matches: 2. The CDR3 is CASSQGQGNNSPLHF. CDR3 DNA: TGTGCCAGCAGCCAGGGACAGGGCAATAATTCACCCCTCCACTTT.

The CDR3 here is CASTPGLTYEQYF. The DNA of the CDR3 is TGTGCCAGCACCCCAGGCCTGACCTACGAGCAGTACTTC. This sequence joins TRBV5-4 and TRBJ2-7; D gene ambiguous. Trimming removed 6 bases from V and 2 bases from J, with 12 bases in between. The CDR3 has 13 amino acids. Germline CDR1 and CDR2: SGHNT and YYREEE (reference sequence).

V and J are TRBV6-2 or TRBV6-3 and TRBJ2-7; perhaps TRBD2 as D (6 bases). The V gene's germline CDR1 is MNHEY and CDR2 SVGEGT. The length of the CDR3 is 13 residues. The germline V and J ends were trimmed by 5 bases and 3 bases, with 11 bases remaining between them. The CDR3 DNA sequence: TGTGCCAGCAGTGTGACTAGTATCTACGAGCAGTACGTC. It specifies CASSVTSIYEQYV.

The chain links TRBV19 to TRBJ2-1, with TRBD1 matching 9 bases. V was clipped by 3 bases and J by 7 bases; unmatched bases: 10. Per germline, CDR1 LNHDA and CDR2 SQIVND (reference sequence). The CDR3 is made up of 16 amino acids. Here the CDR3 reads CASSMRTGESGNEQFF. CDR3 DNA: TGTGCCAGTAGTATGCGGACAGGGGAATCTGGGAATGAGCAGTTCTTC. The whole variable domain, remainder taken from reference TRBV19 and TRBJ2-1, is DGGITQSPKYLFRKEGQNVTLSCEQNLNHDAMYWYRQDPGQGLRLIYYSQIVNDFQKGDIAEGYSVSREKKESFPLTVTSAQKNPTAFYLCASSMRTGESGNEQFFGPGTRLTVL.

The chain has TRBV28 and TRBJ1-4; D is perhaps TRBD1 (6 bases). The V end lost 5 bases, the J end lost 7 bases, and 11 bases lay between the germline ends. The CDR3 runs to 13 residues. Per germline, CDR1 MDHEN and CDR2 SYDVKM. The CDR3: CASSTGLGEKLFF. The CDR3 DNA reads as TGTGCCAGCAGTACAGGGTTGGGTGAAAAACTGTTTTTT.

The sample holds one count of this clone. CDR3 region: CASSLAAGDYGYTF. The CDR3 DNA sequence: TGTGCCAGCAGCTTAGCGGCAGGGGACTATGGCTACACCTTC. This chain joins TRBV7-2 and TRBJ1-2, with D maybe TRBD1 (6 bases). Trimming stripped 0 bases from V and 3 bases from J, with 8 bases between. The CDR3 has 14 amino acids. Per the germline V gene, CDR1 is SGHTA and CDR2 is FQGNSA.

CDR3 nucleotides: TGCGCCAGCAGCCGGACAGGGAACGGCGCCTACAATGAGCAGTTCTTC. It translates to CASSRTGNGAYNEQFF. V usage is TRBV5-1 and J usage is TRBJ2-1; TRBD1 agrees at 8 bases. The CDR3 runs 16 residues. The V segment lost 4 bases and the J segment 2 bases; nucleotides outside the gene matches: 8. Per the germline V gene, CDR1 is SGHRS and CDR2 is YFSETQ.

The chain combines TRBV5-6 with TRBJ2-1; TRBD2 matches 7 bases. The CDR3 consists of 16 residues. Trimming cost V 6 bases and J 0 bases; bases outside gene matches: 9. Germline CDR1 SGHDT, CDR2 YYEEEE. CDR3 sequence (DNA): TGTGCCAGCAATCCTGGACTAGTGGGCTCCTACAATGAGCAGTTCTTC. It is translated as CASNPGLVGSYNEQFF.

The V call is TRBV28, the J call TRBJ1-5; no firm D call. The CDR3 extends over 12 amino acids. Per germline, CDR1 MDHEN and CDR2 SYDVKM. The ends were cut back, 6 bases at V and 7 bases at J, with 10 bases in the middle. Written as DNA, the CDR3 is TGTGCCAGCAGGACAACCGAACAGCCCCAGCATTTT. This codes for CASRTTEQPQHF.

J is TRBJ2-1 and V is TRBV19; 9 nucleotides align to TRBD2. Germline V gene sequence: CDR1 LNHDA, CDR2 SQIVND (reference sequence). Trimming at V came to 3 bases and at J to 3 bases, leaving 3 bases not matched to a gene. CDR3 size: 15 residues. The chain's CDR3 is CASSIISGSYNEQFF. DNA for the CDR3: TGTGCCAGTAGTATTATTAGCGGGAGCTACAATGAGCAGTTCTTC.

This clone appeared a single time. The J gene is TRBJ1-5, the V gene TRBV7-2; no firm D call. The CDR3 has 15 residues. Germline values: CDR1 SGHTA, CDR2 FQGNSA. Trimming pared 2 bases from V and 6 bases from J, leaving 14 bases between. The CDR3 region has the DNA TGTGCCAGCAGCTTATGGCCCTCGGAGGGTCAGCCCCAGCATTTT. It translates to CASSLWPSEGQPQHF.

The CDR3 DNA sequence: TGTGCCACCAGCCAAAATACAGGGGTATTAGGTTTCGCTGAAGCTTTCTTT. Residues: CATSQNTGVLGFAEAFF. The V gene is TRBV15, the J gene TRBJ1-1; TRBD1 matches at 7 bases. Germline V gives CDR1 LNHNV, CDR2 YYDKDF (reference sequence). The CDR3 runs 17 residues. V lost 5 bases to trimming and J lost 6 bases; unmatched junction nucleotides: 18.

The chain has TRBV5-4 and TRBJ1-1, with D tentatively TRBD1 (5 bases). The germline V and J ends were trimmed by 9 bases and 2 bases, with 26 bases remaining between them. This CDR3 has 17 amino acids. The V gene's germline CDR1 is SGHNT and CDR2 YYREEE (reference sequence). Here the CDR3 reads CATSLGHQGVYNTEAFF. The CDR3, as DNA: TGTGCCACTTCATTGGGGCATCAGGGTGTTTATAACACTGAAGCTTTCTTT.

DNA of the CDR3: TGTGCCAGTAGTATTGGTCTAGCGGGGGGGCCGACCGGGGAGCTGTTTTTT. It is translated as CASSIGLAGGPTGELFF. The chain couples TRBV19 to TRBJ2-2; 12 positions agree with TRBD2. There are 17 residues in the CDR3. V trimming: 3 bases; J trimming: 5 bases; junction bases outside the gene matches: 7. Per the germline V gene, CDR1 is LNHDA and CDR2 is SQIVND (reference sequence).

As concerns this clone: The germline gene is not matched at one end of the junction; a read error may be the cause. The chain joins TRBV6-2 or TRBV6-3 to TRBJ1-2, with D hard to call. This CDR3 is 13 amino acids long. Germline V gene lookup returns CDR1 MNHEY and CDR2 SVGEGT. The CDR3 here is CASTYGLSYGYTF. The CDR3 nucleotides read TGTGCCAGCACTTACGGACTGAGCTATGGCTACACCTTC.

The rearrangement uses TRBV6-5 and TRBJ2-3; 7 nucleotides agree with TRBD2. Germline CDR1 MNHEY, CDR2 SVGAGI. J was trimmed by 2 bases and V by 6 bases; bases with no gene match: 8. This CDR3 has 15 residues. This CDR3 is CASSLSRGVTDTQYF. The CDR3 nucleotides read TGTGCCAGCAGCTTGTCCCGGGGGGTCACAGATACGCAGTATTTT.

This chain links TRBV19 with TRBJ2-5; D is ambiguous. This CDR3 comprises 12 residues. The V gene lost 8 bases and the J gene lost 2 bases, with 9 bases spanning the gap. CDR1 is LNHDA, CDR2 SQIVND, per germline (reference sequence). This CDR3 is CASGADQETQYF. DNA for the CDR3: TGTGCCAGTGGTGCGGATCAAGAGACCCAGTACTTC.

CDR3 nucleotide sequence: TGTGCCAGCAGTGAAGTATTGGCGACCCGAGGAACTGAAGCTTTCTTT. Amino acids: CASSEVLATRGTEAFF. This chain joins TRBV2 and TRBJ1-1; D is ambiguous. The CDR3 has 16 amino acids. Trimming shortened V by 1 base and J by 5 bases, and 17 bases separated the two germline ends. Germline CDR1 is SNHLY and CDR2 is FYNNEI.

The CDR3 here is CASSGTPSYEQYV. The CDR3 coding sequence is TGTGCCTCATCCGGGACTCCTTCCTACGAGCAGTACGTC. This chain connects TRBV28 to TRBJ2-7, with D perhaps matching TRBD2 (6 bases). This CDR3 is 13 amino acids long. Germline CDR1 and CDR2: MDHEN and SYDVKM. Trimming cost V 11 bases and J 1 base, with 15 bases left between them.

V usage is TRBV4-1 and J usage is TRBJ2-1; TRBD2 matches 10 bases. Germline CDR1 reads MGHRA; CDR2 reads YSYEKL. The CDR3 length is 15 residues. The V gene end was trimmed by 1 base and the J gene end by 10 bases; junction bases not matched to a gene: 7. The CDR3 sequence: CASSQGLAGVGEQFF. CDR3 bases: TGCGCCAGCAGCCAAGGGCTAGCGGGAGTCGGCGAGCAGTTCTTC.